The rows below give T cell receptor beta chains drawn from one sample of a study of blood T cells in healthy people across ages. TCRdb called the 5' RACE reads again in MiXCR, with one record for every CDR3 protein. Of more than 1.4 million distinct CDR3 sequences in the sample, around 42% were seen once. The sequenced sample was blood. Receptor source: a woman between 18 and 30 years old in good health. CDR3s include the opening cysteine and the closing phenylalanine or tryptophan. D genes are given only for firm matches. Not all rows give a size; the values are once, few, many and, for expanded clones, a class.

CDR3nt	CDR3aa	abundance	d_gene	v_gene	j_gene
TGTGCCAGCAGCATCGGGACTACGGATTTCGCCGGGGAGCTGTTTTTT	CASSIGTTDFAGELFF	many	TRBD2	TRBV7-9	TRBJ2-2
TGTGCCAGCAGTGAGGGAGGGGGATCTGGGGCCAACGTCCTGACTTTC	CASSEGGGSGANVLTF	.	.	TRBV2	TRBJ2-6
TGTGCCAGCAGTTTAAGGCAGGCTAGCAATCAGCCCCAGCATTTT	CASSLRQASNQPQHF	.	.	TRBV27	TRBJ1-5
TGTGCCAGCAGCTTGGGGGCGGGAGCCGCAGATACGCAGTATTTT	CASSLGAGAADTQYF	.	.	TRBV7-9	TRBJ2-3
TGTGCCAGCACCTCGACCGGTGGGAATGAGCAGTACTTC	CASTSTGGNEQYF	once	.	TRBV11-2	TRBJ2-7
TGTGCCAGCACTGAACAGGGTTTTCGCGGCTCCGAGCAGTACTTC	CASTEQGFRGSEQYF	.	.	TRBV6-6	TRBJ2-7
TGCGCCAGCAGCTTGGGCGGGGTGGGGAACACTGAAGCTTTCTTT	CASSLGGVGNTEAFF	.	.	TRBV5-1	TRBJ1-1
TGCAGTGCTAGATCTAGCGGGAGGCCGAGCTCCTACAATGAGCAGTTCTTC	CSARSSGRPSSYNEQFF	.	TRBD2	TRBV20-1	TRBJ2-1
TGTGCCAGCAGCCAAAGGGGGGCGCGTCAGCCCCAGCATTTT	CASSQRGARQPQHF	.	.	TRBV3-1	TRBJ1-5
TGCAGTGCTAGAGATGTCAGCGGGAGGGTTTACGAGCAGTACTTC	CSARDVSGRVYEQYF	.	TRBD2	TRBV20-1	TRBJ2-7
TGTGCCAGCAGCCAACTGGAGAACACTGAAGCTTTCTTT	CASSQLENTEAFF	.	.	TRBV3-1	TRBJ1-1
TGCAGCGTTGGGGGGACAGGGGGTTTCTATGGCCACACCTTC	CSVGGTGGFYGHTF	.	TRBD1	TRBV29-1	TRBJ1-2
TGTGCCAGCAGCTTAAACCCAGGGGTTGAGCAGTTCTTC	CASSLNPGVEQFF	.	.	TRBV7-3	TRBJ2-1
TGTGCCAGCAGTGAATTTGGCACTGAAGGGGCTTTCTTT	CASSEFGTEGAFF	.	.	TRBV2	TRBJ1-1
TGCAGCGTTGTCTCCAGGTGGTCTTGGAAGGAAAACATTCAGTACTTC	CSVVSRWSWKENIQYF	few	.	TRBV29-1	TRBJ2-4
TGTGCCAGCAGCTTACTAGGGACGAATGAGCAGTTCTTC	CASSLLGTNEQFF	.	.	TRBV7-2	TRBJ2-1
TGTGCCAGCAGCTTGTACGTGGAGGGACTAGCCAAAAACATTCAGTACTTC	CASSLYVEGLAKNIQYF	.	.	TRBV5-4	TRBJ2-4
TGTTCCACCGGGTCAAGGGTAGATGAGCAGTACTTC	CSTGSRVDEQYF	once	.	TRBV15	TRBJ2-7
TGTGCCAGCAGCTCGGGGCCGAATTTCCAAGGGACCCAGTACTTC	CASSSGPNFQGTQYF	.	.	TRBV7-2	TRBJ2-5
TGTGCCAGCAGTTACAACTTCTACGAGCAGTACTTC	CASSYNFYEQYF	.	.	TRBV6-2/TRBV6-3	TRBJ2-7
TGTGCCAGCAGCCGTCCTAGCGGAAGCTCCTACGAGCAGTACTTC	CASSRPSGSSYEQYF	.	TRBD2	TRBV27	TRBJ2-7
TGTGCCAGCAGCCGCGGGGGGTCCTTTTACAATGAGCAGTACTTC	CASSRGGSFYNEQYF	few	TRBD2	TRBV7-3	TRBJ2-7
TGTGCCAGCAGCCGAGAGAACCCGTACAATGAGCAGTTCTTC	CASSRENPYNEQFF	.	.	TRBV3-1	TRBJ2-1
TGTGCCAGCAGTTTCCCCAACGGGGCGATTAATGAGCAGTTCTTC	CASSFPNGAINEQFF	.	.	TRBV12-3/TRBV12-4	TRBJ2-1
TGCAGTGCTAGAGGTGGAGGGACTAGCGTGAGCTCCTACAATGAGCAGTTCTTC	CSARGGGTSVSSYNEQFF	.	TRBD2	TRBV20-1	TRBJ2-1
TGTGCCAGCAGCTTAGACCCAAGGACCCAGTACTTC	CASSLDPRTQYF	many	.	TRBV7-9	TRBJ2-5
TGCGCCAGCAGCCTACAGATTGATGGGAAGAATGAGCAGTTCTTC	CASSLQIDGKNEQFF	.	.	TRBV5-1	TRBJ2-1
TGTGCCAGCAGCCAAGTGGGGTTGACAGGCACAGGGAGCGAGCAGTACTTC	CASSQVGLTGTGSEQYF	few	.	TRBV14	TRBJ2-7
TGCAGTGCTAGTGGGGCACACCCCATATTCACAGATACGCAGTATTTT	CSASGAHPIFTDTQYF	few	.	TRBV20-1	TRBJ2-3
TGTGCCAGCAGCTTATCGGCTCGATTTGGAGTGGCTTGGTCGGACACTGAAGCTTTCTTT	CASSLSARFGVAWSDTEAFF	.	.	TRBV7-8	TRBJ1-1
TGCGCCAGCAGCCAACGGGGACAGACTAATGAAAAACTGTTTTTT	CASSQRGQTNEKLFF	.	TRBD1	TRBV4-1	TRBJ1-4
TGTGCCAGCAGCTTAACAGGGGGCGCTATGGCTTTCTTT	CASSLTGGAMAFF	.	TRBD1	TRBV28	TRBJ1-1
TGTGCCTGGAGTGTAGCTCGATATGGCTACACCTTC	CAWSVARYGYTF	.	.	TRBV30	TRBJ1-2
TGTGCCAGCAGTTACGACAGGGTCTACGAGCAGTACTTC	CASSYDRVYEQYF	.	TRBD1	TRBV6-2/TRBV6-3	TRBJ2-7
TGTGCCAGCAGCCAAGACGGGACTGGGGGGTGGGCCCAGTACTTC	CASSQDGTGGWAQYF	.	.	TRBV3-1	TRBJ2-5
TGTGCCAGCAGCCTTACAGGGGGCTTCACCGGGGAGCTGTTTTTT	CASSLTGGFTGELFF	.	TRBD1	TRBV14	TRBJ2-2